This TCR beta chain was recorded in a study of identical twins. General study results and limits: Invariant MAIT and iNKT cells may have partly biased zero-insertion analyses.

This CDR3 has 15 residues. The junction had 3 bases not matched to a gene; V was cut back by 3 bases and J by 0 bases. TCRdb reprocessed the 5' RACE reads with MiXCR, giving one entry per CDR3 protein. The sample lists around 680,000 distinct CDR3 sequences, under 9% occurring once. In its sample, this clonotype was seen a few times. What it binds is unknown. These data are also associated with another study on yellow fever vaccine responses in identical twins.

The rearrangement links TRBV12-3 or TRBV12-4 to TRBJ2-7, with TRBD2 identical over 9 bases. The source material was PBMCs. This sequence was found in a woman in her late teens or twenties in good health. For the CDR3, the DNA is TGTGCCAGCAGTTTGAGCGGGGGGTTCTCCTACGAGCAGTACTTC. This sequence encodes CASSLSGGFSYEQYF.